What follows describes a single T cell receptor beta chain. These data come from a study of blood T cell repertoires in COVID-19. TCRdb keeps only in-frame clones here, not all; method: immunoSEQ multiplex PCR. The data contain some 330,000 clones, around 86% of them singletons. Losses at the gene ends were 3 bases for V and 7 bases for J; bases not matched to a gene: 6. Germline CDR1 reads GTSNPN; CDR2 reads SVGIG (reference sequence). This CDR3 spans 14 amino acids. Cohort 3 recovered donors had two negative PCRs, clearance, or symptom resolution. The rearrangement uses TRBV30 and TRBJ2-1, with TRBD2 matching 10 bases. The TCR sequence derives from a man aged 25 to 40 who had recovered from COVID-19. Sequencing was carried out using PBMCs or T cells enriched from blood (not recorded which). CDR3: CAWSATSGLNEQFF. The CDR3, as DNA: TGTGCCTGGAGCGCGACTAGCGGGTTAAATGAGCAGTTCTTC.